A single T cell receptor beta chain is shown here with its context. What it binds is unknown. The data belong to a study of OX40 agonist ivuxolimab in advanced cancers. Turning to the study itself: The diagnoses of dose-escalation patients were hepatocellular carcinoma, melanoma, renal cell or head and neck cancer.

V dropped 0 bases and J dropped 10 bases, with 7 bases sitting between them. The CDR3 is made up of 11 amino acids. Germline CDR1 is SGHRS and CDR2 is YFSETQ. The table came from immunoSEQ multiplex PCR; TCRdb's copy has only in-frame clones and leaves some out. Of 30,000 to 45,000 clones in the sample, around 80% are singletons; the top ten hold around a fifth. Overall study findings and caveats: The authors also found low normalized T-cell clonal expansion in some nonresponders.

This receptor was taken from an adult with an advanced solid tumor such as melanoma, head and neck, liver or kidney cancer. This rearrangement joins TRBV5-1 to TRBJ1-1; D unclear. Sequenced here: CD4+ or CD8+ T cells sorted from blood, sampled in a trial of the OX40 agonist ivuxolimab. The CDR3: CASSLGRGAFF. Written as DNA, the CDR3 is TGCGCCAGCAGCTTGGGAAGAGGAGCTTTCTTT.